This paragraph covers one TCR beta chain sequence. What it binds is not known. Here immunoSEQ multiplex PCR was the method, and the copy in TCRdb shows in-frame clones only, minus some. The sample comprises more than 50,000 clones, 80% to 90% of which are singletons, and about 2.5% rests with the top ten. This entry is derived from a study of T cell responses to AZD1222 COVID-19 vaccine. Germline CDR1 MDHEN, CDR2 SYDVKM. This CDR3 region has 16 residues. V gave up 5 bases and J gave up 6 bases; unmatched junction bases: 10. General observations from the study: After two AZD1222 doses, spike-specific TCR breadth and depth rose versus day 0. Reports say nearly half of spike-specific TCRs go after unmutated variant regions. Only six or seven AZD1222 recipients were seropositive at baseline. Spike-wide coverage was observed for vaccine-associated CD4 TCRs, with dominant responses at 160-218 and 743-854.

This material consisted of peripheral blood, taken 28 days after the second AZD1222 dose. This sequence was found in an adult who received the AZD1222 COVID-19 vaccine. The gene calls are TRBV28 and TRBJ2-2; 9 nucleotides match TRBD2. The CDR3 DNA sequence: TGTGCCAGCAGTGAACTAGCGGGCCTCGCGGCCGGGGAGCTGTTTTTT. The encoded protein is CASSELAGLAAGELFF. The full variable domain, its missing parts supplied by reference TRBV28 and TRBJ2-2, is DVKVTQSSRYLVKRTGEKVFLECVQDMDHENMFWYRQDPGLGLRLIYFSYDVKMKEKGDIPEGYSVSREKKERFSLILESASTNQTSMYLCASSELAGLAAGELFFGEGSRLTVL.